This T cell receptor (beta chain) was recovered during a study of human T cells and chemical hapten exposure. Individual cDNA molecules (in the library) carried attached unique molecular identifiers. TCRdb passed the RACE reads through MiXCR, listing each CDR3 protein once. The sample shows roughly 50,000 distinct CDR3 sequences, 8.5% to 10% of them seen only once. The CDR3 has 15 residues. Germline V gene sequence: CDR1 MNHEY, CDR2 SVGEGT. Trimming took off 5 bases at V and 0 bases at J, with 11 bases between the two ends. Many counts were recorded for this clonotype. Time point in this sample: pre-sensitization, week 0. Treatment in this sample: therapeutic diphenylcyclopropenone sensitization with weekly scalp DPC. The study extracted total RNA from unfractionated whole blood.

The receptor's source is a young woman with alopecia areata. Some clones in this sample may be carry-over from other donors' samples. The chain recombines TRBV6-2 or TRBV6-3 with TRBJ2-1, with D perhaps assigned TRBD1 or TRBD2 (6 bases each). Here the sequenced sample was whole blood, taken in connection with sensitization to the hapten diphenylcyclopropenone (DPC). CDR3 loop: CASSARGGSYNEQFF. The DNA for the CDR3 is TGTGCCAGCAGTGCCAGGGGAGGCTCCTACAATGAGCAGTTCTTC.